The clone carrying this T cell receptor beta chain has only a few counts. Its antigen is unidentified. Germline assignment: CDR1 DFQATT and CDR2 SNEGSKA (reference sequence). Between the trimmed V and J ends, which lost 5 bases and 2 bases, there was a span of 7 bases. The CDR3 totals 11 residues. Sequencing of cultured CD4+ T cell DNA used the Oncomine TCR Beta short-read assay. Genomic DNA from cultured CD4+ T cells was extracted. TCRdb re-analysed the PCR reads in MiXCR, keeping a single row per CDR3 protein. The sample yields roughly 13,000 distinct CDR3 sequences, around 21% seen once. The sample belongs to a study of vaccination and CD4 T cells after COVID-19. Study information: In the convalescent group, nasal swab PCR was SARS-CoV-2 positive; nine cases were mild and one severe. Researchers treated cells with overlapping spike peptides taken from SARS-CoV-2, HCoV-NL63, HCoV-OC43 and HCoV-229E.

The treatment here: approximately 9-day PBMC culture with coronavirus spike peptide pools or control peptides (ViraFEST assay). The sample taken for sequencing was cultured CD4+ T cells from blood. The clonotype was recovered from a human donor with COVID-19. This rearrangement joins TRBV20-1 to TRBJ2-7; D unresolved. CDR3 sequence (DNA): TGCAGTGCTGGCGACACCTACGAGCAGTACTTC. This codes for CSAGDTYEQYF.